This T cell receptor beta chain comes out of a study of T cell repertoires in cytomegalovirus infection. Looking at the study overall: Shared public TCR beta signatures pointed to both CMV infection and a matching HLA type.

The CDR3 spans 11 residues. Germline V CDR1 and CDR2: MDHEN, SYDVKM. Trimming took off 7 bases at V and 2 bases at J, with 3 bases between the two ends. This clonotype was observed a few times. MiXCR, applied by TCRdb to the reads, yields one record per CDR3 protein. The sample yields some 170,000 distinct CDR3 sequences, about a sixth seen once. This chain uses TRBV28 with TRBJ2-1; D unresolved. Material: CD8+ T cells from PBMCs. The sequence was collected from a human donor in good health (CMV status not recorded). Some clones in this sample may be carry-over from other donors' samples. The CDR3 spells CASNTYNEQFF. CDR3 coding DNA: TGTGCCAGCAATACCTACAATGAGCAGTTCTTC.